This TCR beta chain derives from a study of cytomegalovirus exposure and HLA in healthy donors. The PCR was carried out with 60 Vbeta primers and 13 Jbeta primers. Method: immunoSEQ multiplex PCR; TCRdb's copy keeps in-frame clones and lacks some. The sample lists around 150,000 clones, around 79% seen once, with 3% to 4% in the top ten. Germline CDR1 and CDR2: SGHRS and YFSETQ. Trimming cost V 2 bases and J 7 bases; bases outside gene matches: 10. The CDR3 sequence is 15 residues long. There are a few counts of this clone. V usage is TRBV5-1 and J usage is TRBJ2-7, with 9 nucleotides matching TRBD1. The sample was PBMCs. This clonotype originated in a human donor in good health. CDR3 DNA sequence: TGCGCCAGCAGCTTCCACACAGGGGGCCTTGGGGAGCAGTACTTC. Translated, it gives CASSFHTGGLGEQYF.